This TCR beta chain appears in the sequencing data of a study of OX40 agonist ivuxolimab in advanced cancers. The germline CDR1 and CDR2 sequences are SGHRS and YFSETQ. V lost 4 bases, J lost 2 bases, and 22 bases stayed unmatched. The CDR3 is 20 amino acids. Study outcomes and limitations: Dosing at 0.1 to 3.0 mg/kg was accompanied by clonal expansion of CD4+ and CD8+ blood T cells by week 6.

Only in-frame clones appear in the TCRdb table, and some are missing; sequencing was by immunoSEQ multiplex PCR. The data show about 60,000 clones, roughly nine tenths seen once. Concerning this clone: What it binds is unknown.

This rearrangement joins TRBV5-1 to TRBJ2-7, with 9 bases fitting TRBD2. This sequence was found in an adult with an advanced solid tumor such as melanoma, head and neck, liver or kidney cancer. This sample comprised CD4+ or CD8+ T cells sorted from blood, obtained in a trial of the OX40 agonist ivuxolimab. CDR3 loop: CASSQTTTGIPASGTYEQYF. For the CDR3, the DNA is TGCGCCAGCAGCCAGACTACAACAGGGATTCCGGCTAGCGGGACCTACGAGCAGTACTTC.